This entry features one T cell receptor (beta chain) sequence. Its cognate antigen is unknown. With V trimmed by 5 bases and J by 6 bases, 6 bases remained unmatched. This CDR3 spans 14 amino acids. In germline, CDR1 is MNHEY, CDR2 SMNVEV (reference sequence). The data belong to a study of cytomegalovirus exposure and HLA in healthy donors. Overall study context: Earlier, almost 120 million unique TCR beta sequences were recovered from about 179 million T cells by an analysis.

PCR amplification relied on 60 Vbeta primers (plus 13 Jbeta primers). Here immunoSEQ multiplex PCR was the method, and the copy in TCRdb shows in-frame clones only, minus some. The sample lists approximately 100,000 clones, about four fifths occurring once. Overall study results and limits: The authors confirmed in vitro that a few CMV-associated chains were specific for CMV antigens.

This receptor was obtained from a woman between 40 and 55 years old in good health and CMV-seronegative. Source material: PBMCs. The rearrangement joins TRBV27 to TRBJ1-5, with 8 bases fitting TRBD1. This chain's CDR3 is CASSQIQGGQPQHF. The CDR3 DNA sequence: TGTGCCAGCAGTCAGATACAGGGGGGTCAGCCCCAGCATTTT.